These 31 T cell receptor beta chains were sequenced from one sample in a study of T cells in Graves' hyperthyroidism and ophthalmopathy. There were TCR beta CDR3 regions amplified from RNA transcripts. The study used the HTBI primer set for a first-round RT-PCR of the TCR CDR3. TCRdb fed the multiplex PCR reads into MiXCR, producing one record per CDR3 protein. This table has some 570,000 distinct CDR3 sequences, about a sixth appearing once. Sequences were obtained from blood. Source of these receptors: a woman aged 18-30 years with Graves' ophthalmopathy.

This clonotype has more than one count but fewer than ten. CDR3 sequence: CSAGTGGITDTQYF. The CDR3 coding sequence is TGCAGTGCTGGGACAGGGGGTATCACAGATACGCAGTATTTT. The V and J genes are TRBV20-1 and TRBJ2-3, with 11 bases matching TRBD1. The V and J ends lost 5 bases and 2 bases, in that order; junction bases with no gene match: 3. This CDR3 comprises 14 residues. Germline values: CDR1 DFQATT, CDR2 SNEGSKA (reference sequence).

The table lists this clonotype with a few counts. The chain uses TRBV27 and TRBJ1-1; D not resolved. The CDR3 is 13 residues long. The ends were cut back, 3 bases at V and 4 bases at J, with 9 bases in the middle. Germline V CDR1 and CDR2: MNHEY, SMNVEV (reference sequence). In DNA form, the CDR3 reads TGTGCCAGCAGTTTTAAGTCGGGCACTGAAGCTTTCTTT. Protein product: CASSFKSGTEAFF.

This clonotype was detected many times. V is TRBV30 and J is TRBJ1-6, with D tentatively TRBD1 (5 bases). The CDR3 runs 15 residues. Germline CDR1 GTSNPN, CDR2 SVGIG (reference sequence). Trimming pared 0 bases from V and 6 bases from J, leaving 12 bases between. The CDR3 reads CAWSVRGLLNSPLHF. CDR3 in DNA: TGTGCCTGGAGTGTACGGGGACTGCTTAATTCACCCCTCCACTTT.

In its sample, this clonotype was seen many times. J is TRBJ1-1 and V is TRBV30; the D is unclear. Per the germline V gene, CDR1 is GTSNPN and CDR2 is SVGIG (reference sequence). The CDR3 is 12 amino acids. The V and J ends lost 4 bases and 3 bases respectively, with 9 bases between them. The CDR3 region has the DNA TGTGCCTGGAAAGAAAGGTACACTGAAGCTTTCTTT. Its protein product is CAWKERYTEAFF.

This clonotype was seen repeatedly, ten times or more. In DNA form, the CDR3 reads TGTGCCTGGAGTTCCTTGGGACAGGGCATCACTGAAGCTTTCTTT. It translates to CAWSSLGQGITEAFF. The chain links TRBV30 to TRBJ1-1, with 9 nucleotides matching TRBD1. Germline lookup yields CDR1 GTSNPN and CDR2 SVGIG (reference sequence). The CDR3 length is 15 residues. Losses at the gene ends were 2 bases for V and 4 bases for J; bases not matched to a gene: 8. Full variable domain (rest looked up from reference TRBV30 and TRBJ1-1): SQTIHQWPATLVQPVGSPLSLECTVEGTSNPNLYWYRQAAGRGLQLLFYSVGIGQISSEVPQNLSASRPQDRQFILSSKKLLLSDSGFYLCAWSSLGQGITEAFFGQGTRLTVV.

Remarks on this clonotype: A much more abundant neighbour one base away suggests this may be a read error. The chain is built from TRBV28 and TRBJ2-7; the match to TRBD1 covers 8 bases. The CDR3 has 14 residues. Per germline, CDR1 MDHEN and CDR2 SYDVKM. The CDR3 sequence: CASKIQGESYEQHF. CDR3 nucleotide sequence: TGTGCCAGCAAGATACAGGGGGAATCCTACGAGCAGCACTTC. The entire variable domain, with the rest obtained from reference TRBV28 and TRBJ2-7, is as follows: DVKVTQSSRYLVKRTGEKVFLECVQDMDHENMFWYRQDPGLGLRLIYFSYDVKMKEKGDIPEGYSVSREKKERFSLILESASTNQTSMYLCASKIQGESYEQHFGPGTRLTVT.

This clonotype came up many times. The rearrangement links TRBV3-1 to TRBJ1-1; TRBD1 might be the D (6 bases). The CDR3 spans 15 residues. Germline V gene lookup returns CDR1 LGHDT and CDR2 YNNKEL (reference sequence). V lost 3 bases to trimming and J lost 4 bases, with 15 bases between them. Written as DNA, the CDR3 is TGTGCCAGCAGCCACTCAGGGGCAGCAGGCACTGAAGCTTTCTTT. Translation gives CASSHSGAAGTEAFF.

The chain has TRBV6-1 and TRBJ1-2; TRBD1 matches 10 bases. The junction had 10 bases not matched to a gene; V was cut back by 5 bases and J by 7 bases. This CDR3 is 15 amino acids long. Germline CDR1 is MNHNS and CDR2 is SASEGT. The CDR3 DNA is TGTGCCAGCAGTTCTTGGGGACAGGGGATGGGTGGCTACACCTTC. Translation gives CASSSWGQGMGGYTF.

This clonotype has more than one count but fewer than ten. At one boundary the junction diverges from the germline segment, which might be a read error. The chain links TRBV11-2 to TRBJ2-3, with D possibly TRBD2 on 6 matching bases. Germline V gives CDR1 SGHAT, CDR2 FQNNGV. This CDR3 is built from 15 residues. The CDR3 sequence is CASSLDGTSTDTQCF. CDR3 DNA: TGTGCCAGCAGCTTAGACGGTACTAGCACAGATACGCAGTGTTTT. Full variable domain (rest looked up from reference TRBV11-2 and TRBJ2-3): EAGVAQSPRYKIIEKRQSVAFWCNPISGHATLYWYQQILGQGPKLLIQFQNNGVVDDSQLPKDRFSAERLKGVDSTLKIQPAKLEDSAVYLCASSLDGTSTDTQCFGPGTRLTVL.

At least ten counts were recorded for this clonotype. The CDR3 here is CASSPSSYREGYGYTF. The CDR3 DNA reads TGTGCCAGCAGCCCCAGTAGCTACAGGGAGGGCTATGGCTACACCTTC. This chain uses TRBV28 with TRBJ1-2; TRBD1 is a possible D gene (6 bases). This CDR3 spans 16 amino acids. CDR1 MDHEN and CDR2 SYDVKM come from the germline V gene. Between the trimmed V and J ends, which lost 6 bases and 4 bases, there was a span of 21 bases.

This clonotype showed up just a few times. The rearrangement uses TRBV9 and TRBJ2-3, with a tentative D call TRBD2 (5 bases). Germline V gene sequence: CDR1 SGDLS, CDR2 YYNGEE. Trimming took 4 bases from V and 5 from J, leaving 8 bases between them. The CDR3 consists of 12 residues. CDR3 sequence: CASSSGLDTQYF. CDR3 DNA sequence: TGTGCCAGCAGCTCCGGACTAGATACGCAGTATTTT. Using reference TRBV9 and TRBJ2-3 for the parts outside the CDR3, the full variable domain is DSGVTQTPKHLITATGQRVTLRCSPRSGDLSVYWYQQSLDQGLQFLIQYYNGEERAKGNILERFSAQQFPDLHSELNLSSLELGDSALYFCASSSGLDTQYFGPGTRLTVL.

This clonotype was seen ten or more times. The chain is built from TRBV5-1 and TRBJ1-4; possible D gene TRBD1, 6 bases. Germline lookup yields CDR1 SGHRS and CDR2 YFSETQ. The CDR3 contains 16 residues. The V end lost 4 bases, the J end lost 0 bases, and 13 bases lay between the germline ends. Here the CDR3 reads CASSADSGATNEKLFF. The CDR3 DNA follows: TGCGCCAGCAGCGCAGACTCAGGGGCAACTAATGAAAAACTGTTTTTT.

This clonotype occurred many times. The rearrangement joins TRBV2 to TRBJ1-5, with 8 bases lining up with TRBD1. This CDR3 is 14 amino acids long. Germline V gene data show CDR1 as SNHLY and CDR2 as FYNNEI. V lost 5 bases and J lost 6; bases outside the gene matches: 6. The CDR3 protein is CASSTGTGSQPQHF. In DNA, the CDR3 is TGTGCCAGCAGTACTGGGACAGGATCTCAGCCCCAGCATTTT.

This clonotype appeared many times. V and J are TRBV7-3 and TRBJ2-7; D not resolved. CDR3 length equals 15 residues. Trimming cost V 2 bases and J 3 bases, with 14 bases left between them. Germline V lookup: CDR1 SGHTA, CDR2 FQGTGA. Here the CDR3 reads CASSLSSGAGYEQYF. The CDR3 nucleotides read TGTGCCAGCAGCTTATCTTCCGGAGCAGGCTACGAGCAGTACTTC.

This clonotype was found a few times. The genes are TRBV7-9 and TRBJ2-7; 9 nucleotides match TRBD1. The germline V gene has CDR1 SEHNR and CDR2 FQNEAQ (reference sequence). The ends lost 5 bases at V and 2 bases at J; junction bases unmatched: 7. The length of the CDR3 is 15 residues. The CDR3 region is CASSRDRVGTYEQYF. The CDR3 region has the DNA TGTGCCAGCAGCCGGGACAGGGTTGGAACCTACGAGCAGTACTTC. The full variable domain, rest sourced from reference TRBV7-9 and TRBJ2-7, is DTGVSQNPRHKITKRGQNVTFRCDPISEHNRLYWYRQTLGQGPEFLTYFQNEAQLEKSRLLSDRFSAERPKGSFSTLEIQRTEQGDSAMYLCASSRDRVGTYEQYFGPGTRLTVT.

Many counts were recorded for this clonotype. CDR3 sequence reads: CSARRNQDTQYF. CDR3 nucleotides: TGCAGTGCTCGTCGGAACCAGGATACGCAGTATTTT. The V call is TRBV20-1, the J call TRBJ2-3, with D unclear. CDR3 length equals 12 residues. Trimming removed 5 bases at V and 6 bases at J, with 12 bases between. Per the germline V gene, CDR1 is DFQATT and CDR2 is SNEGSKA (reference sequence).

The sample holds many counts of this clonotype. The V call is TRBV20-1, the J call TRBJ1-2, with 7 bases that match TRBD1. In germline, CDR1 is DFQATT, CDR2 SNEGSKA (reference sequence). The CDR3 consists of 14 residues. Trimming at V came to 2 bases and at J to 3 bases, leaving 6 bases not matched to a gene. CDR3 loop: CSARYSGGDYGYTF. For the CDR3, the DNA is TGCAGTGCTAGATATTCAGGGGGTGACTATGGCTACACCTTC.

This clonotype was detected a few times. For the CDR3, the DNA is TGTGCCGCTTCTAGCTCTGGGACACCCGGGGAGCTGTTTTTT. Protein sequence: CAASSSGTPGELFF. J is TRBJ2-2 and V is TRBV10-3; TRBD1 is a possible D gene (6 bases). CDR3 length: 14 amino acids. Per the germline V gene, CDR1 is ENHRY and CDR2 is SYGVKD. V gave up 11 bases and J gave up 6 bases, with 19 bases separating them.

This clonotype has at least ten counts. V usage is TRBV30 and J usage is TRBJ1-1; D gene uncertain. Germline V gives CDR1 GTSNPN, CDR2 SVGIG (reference sequence). V was trimmed by 0 bases and J by 7 bases, leaving 18 bases between them. CDR3 length: 15 amino acids. The CDR3 region is CAWSVPPLTAYEAFF. In nucleotides, the CDR3 is TGTGCCTGGAGTGTACCCCCCTTAACGGCCTATGAAGCTTTCTTT. The whole variable domain, filled in from reference TRBV30 and TRBJ1-1, reads SQTIHQWPATLVQPVGSPLSLECTVEGTSNPNLYWYRQAAGRGLQLLFYSVGIGQISSEVPQNLSASRPQDRQFILSSKKLLLSDSGFYLCAWSVPPLTAYEAFFGQGTRLTVV.

This clonotype was counted ten times or more. V usage is TRBV6-2 or TRBV6-3 and J usage is TRBJ1-1; 10 positions match TRBD1. J was trimmed by 5 bases and V by 7 bases; bases with no gene match: 4. CDR1 and CDR2 (germline): MNHEY, SVGEGT. CDR3 length equals 13 residues. CDR3 DNA: TGTGCCAGCAATCGGGACAGGGGAACTGAAGCTTTCTTT. It translates to CASNRDRGTEAFF.

This clonotype was seen more than once but under ten times. The gene calls are TRBV3-1 and TRBJ2-2; TRBD2 is a possible D gene (6 bases). The CDR3 has 17 amino acids. Germline values: CDR1 LGHDT, CDR2 YNNKEL (reference sequence). V was trimmed by 7 bases and J by 6 bases, leaving 24 bases between them. CDR3 sequence (DNA): TGTGCCAGCACGACACGGGAGAGAAAAGGTTTTGCCGGGGAGCTGTTTTTT. It is translated as CASTTRERKGFAGELFF.

The table lists this clonotype with many counts. J is TRBJ1-5 and V is TRBV20-1; 8 bases agree with TRBD1. The V gene end was trimmed by 5 bases and the J gene end by 6 bases; junction bases not matched to a gene: 12. Germline-derived CDR1 and CDR2 are DFQATT and SNEGSKA (reference sequence). The CDR3 is 15 amino acids. Here the CDR3 reads CSAAPAGGFGQPQHF. The CDR3 bases are TGCAGTGCTGCCCCGGCAGGGGGCTTCGGTCAGCCCCAGCATTTT.

This clonotype was found a few times. This rearrangement joins TRBV2 to TRBJ1-6; D is possibly TRBD1 (6 bases). V lost 7 bases, J lost 9 bases, and 19 bases lay in between. CDR1 and CDR2 from the germline V gene are SNHLY and FYNNEI. The CDR3 covers 15 residues. CDR3 amino acids: CASTPEGGAASPLHF. The CDR3 coding sequence is TGTGCCAGCACCCCTGAGGGGGGAGCGGCTTCACCCCTCCACTTT.

This clonotype was found many times. The chain employs TRBV2 and TRBJ1-4, with 7 bases that match TRBD1. Germline V gene sequence: CDR1 SNHLY, CDR2 FYNNEI. Germline trimming cut 6 bases from V and 4 bases from J; bases unmatched to any gene: 11. CDR3 length: 16 amino acids. The CDR3 reads CASSKGQGERNEKLFF. The CDR3 DNA follows: TGTGCCAGCAGCAAGGGGCAGGGGGAGCGTAATGAAAAACTGTTTTTT.

This clonotype has ten or more counts. CDR3 in amino acids: CSARVRDFAYNEQFF. DNA for the CDR3: TGCAGTGCTAGAGTCCGGGACTTTGCCTACAATGAGCAGTTCTTC. The gene calls are TRBV20-1 and TRBJ2-1, with D maybe TRBD2 (6 bases). V was shortened by 1 base and J by 2 bases, with 12 bases between the two germline ends. The CDR3 sequence is 15 residues long. Germline lookup yields CDR1 DFQATT and CDR2 SNEGSKA (reference sequence).

V usage is TRBV5-1 and J usage is TRBJ1-4, with 7 positions matching TRBD1. The ends lost 4 bases at V and 0 bases at J; junction bases unmatched: 12. Germline V CDR1 and CDR2: SGHRS, YFSETQ. The CDR3 is 18 amino acids. CDR3 sequence: CASSPGQATITTNEKLFF. In DNA, the CDR3 is TGCGCCAGCAGCCCCGGACAGGCAACAATTACAACTAATGAAAAACTGTTTTTT.

Ten or more counts support this clonotype. The chain joins TRBV2 to TRBJ1-2; D is perhaps TRBD1 (5 bases). V shed 7 bases and J shed 4 bases, with 19 bases lying between them. CDR1 is SNHLY, CDR2 FYNNEI, per germline. The CDR3 sequence is 15 residues long. The CDR3 spells CASTERGGRGYGYTF. CDR3 DNA: TGTGCCAGCACCGAGCGGGGGGGACGTGGCTATGGCTACACCTTC.

At least ten counts were recorded for this clonotype. The J gene is TRBJ2-1, the V gene TRBV7-2, with a weak D call TRBD2 (5 bases). CDR3 length: 13 amino acids. The V gene lost 6 bases and the J gene lost 5 bases, with 11 bases spanning the gap. Germline CDR1 reads SGHTA; CDR2 reads FQGNSA. The CDR3 bases are TGTGCCAGCAGTATCGGGCGGGACAATGAGCAGTTCTTC. It codes for CASSIGRDNEQFF. The variable domain in full, completed from reference TRBV7-2 and TRBJ2-1, reads GAGVSQSPSNKVTEKGKDVELRCDPISGHTALYWYRQSLGQGLEFLIYFQGNSAPDKSGLPSDRFSAERTGGSVSTLTIQRTQQEDSAVYLCASSIGRDNEQFFGPGTRLTVL.

This clonotype was recorded a few times. The J gene is TRBJ2-7, the V gene TRBV9; TRBD1 aligns across 7 bases. The CDR3 consists of 14 residues. Germline loops: CDR1 SGDLS, CDR2 YYNGEE. V gave up 4 bases and J gave up 5 bases; unmatched junction bases: 9. Here the CDR3 reads CASSYGTDPDEQYF. CDR3 DNA: TGTGCCAGCAGCTATGGGACAGATCCGGACGAGCAGTACTTC.

This clonotype was seen ten or more times. The chain carries TRBV27 and TRBJ2-1; possible D gene TRBD2, 6 bases. This CDR3 contains 15 residues. Germline-derived CDR1 and CDR2 are MNHEY and SMNVEV (reference sequence). The ends were cut back, 2 bases at V and 0 bases at J, with 8 bases in the middle. CDR3 sequence (DNA): TGTGCCAGCAGTTTAGGGGGGAACTCCTACAATGAGCAGTTCTTC. This translates into CASSLGGNSYNEQFF.

Many counts were recorded for this clonotype. This chain links TRBV20-1 with TRBJ2-1, with a possible D match to TRBD2 (6 bases). CDR1 and CDR2 from the germline V gene are DFQATT and SNEGSKA (reference sequence). CDR3 size: 15 residues. Trimming shortened V by 0 bases and J by 2 bases, and 11 bases separated the two germline ends. This CDR3 is CSARDLSSAYNEQFF. In DNA, the CDR3 is TGCAGTGCTAGAGATCTGTCTAGCGCCTACAATGAGCAGTTCTTC.